The rows below give T cell receptor beta chains drawn from one sample of a study of regulatory T cells in long-lasting Graves disease. MiXCR, applied by TCRdb to the multiplex PCR reads, yields one record per CDR3 protein. The sample carries some 220,000 distinct CDR3 sequences, roughly 20% recorded once. This same sample was also part of a study on T cells in Graves' hyperthyroidism and ophthalmopathy.

The sample here was peripheral blood mononuclear cells (PBMCs), taken at new diagnosis, from a patient treated with antithyroid drugs. Receptor source: a woman aged 25 to 39 with Graves disease. The CDR3 runs from the conserved cysteine through the conserved F or W.

v_call: TRBV6-1; j_call: TRBJ1-5; cdr3_aa: CASGNLKGGSNQPQHF
v_call: TRBV9; j_call: TRBJ2-7; cdr3_aa: CASSPRSRAYEQYF
v_call: TRBV19; j_call: TRBJ1-1; cdr3_aa: CASTEWVQVNTEAFF
v_call: TRBV20-1; j_call: TRBJ1-5; cdr3_aa: CSARDWTGGGNQPQHF
v_call: TRBV12-3/TRBV12-4; j_call: TRBJ1-5; cdr3_aa: CASSLLRDSWQPQHF
v_call: TRBV12-3/TRBV12-4; j_call: TRBJ2-2; cdr3_aa: CASRSGGAVKVGELFF
v_call: TRBV4-2; j_call: TRBJ1-1; cdr3_aa: CASSLALGNTEAFF
v_call: TRBV7-2; j_call: TRBJ1-1; cdr3_aa: CASSLVWGANTEAFF
v_call: TRBV5-5; j_call: TRBJ2-2; cdr3_aa: CASSAQGGGTGELFF
v_call: TRBV5-1; j_call: TRBJ2-7; cdr3_aa: CASSLSYRGDEQYF
v_call: TRBV6-1; j_call: TRBJ2-5; cdr3_aa: CASSDTETQYF
v_call: TRBV27; j_call: TRBJ2-1; cdr3_aa: CASSLERGEQFF
v_call: TRBV13; j_call: TRBJ1-1; cdr3_aa: CASSPTLDNTEAFF
v_call: TRBV4-1; j_call: TRBJ1-6; cdr3_aa: CASSQVGASPLHF
v_call: TRBV19; j_call: TRBJ2-5; cdr3_aa: CANSPGTGGETQYF
v_call: TRBV11-3; j_call: TRBJ2-5; cdr3_aa: CASSPGDLQETQYF
v_call: TRBV10-3; j_call: TRBJ2-3; cdr3_aa: CAISEATVRTDTQYF
v_call: TRBV12-3/TRBV12-4; j_call: TRBJ2-5; cdr3_aa: CASSRSGGAETQYF
v_call: TRBV24-1; j_call: TRBJ2-1; cdr3_aa: CATSAKWGSGPYNEQFF
v_call: TRBV28; j_call: TRBJ2-2; cdr3_aa: CASSVMLAGGGELFF
v_call: TRBV30; j_call: TRBJ1-1; cdr3_aa: CAWRDRAEAFF
v_call: TRBV13; j_call: TRBJ2-1; cdr3_aa: CASSRSLAGGSSYNEQFF
v_call: TRBV2; j_call: TRBJ2-2; cdr3_aa: CASSGEWLNTGELFF
v_call: TRBV30; j_call: TRBJ2-5; cdr3_aa: CAWSVMGAPKTQYF
v_call: TRBV12-3/TRBV12-4; j_call: TRBJ1-5; cdr3_aa: CASNSNQPQHF
v_call: TRBV30; j_call: TRBJ1-6; cdr3_aa: CASYAGSSYNSPLHF
v_call: TRBV27; j_call: TRBJ2-7; cdr3_aa: CASSLIRGDEQYF
v_call: TRBV25-1; j_call: TRBJ2-7; cdr3_aa: CASSDRVEQYF
v_call: TRBV28; j_call: TRBJ2-1; cdr3_aa: CASSLEWGREQFF
v_call: TRBV12-3/TRBV12-4; j_call: TRBJ2-6; cdr3_aa: CASSFRVGVGGSGANVLTF
v_call: TRBV5-4; j_call: TRBJ2-3; cdr3_aa: CASSTLGGRDTDTQYF
v_call: TRBV20-1; j_call: TRBJ2-7; cdr3_aa: CSASGIIAGGPLHEQYF
v_call: TRBV30; j_call: TRBJ2-7; cdr3_aa: CAWRNPPTTYEQYF
v_call: TRBV4-1; j_call: TRBJ1-4; cdr3_aa: CASRQRDYKSTNEKLFF
v_call: TRBV9; j_call: TRBJ1-1; cdr3_aa: CASSSRGRGEAFF
v_call: TRBV7-2; j_call: TRBJ2-7; cdr3_aa: CASSSSRSESLEQYF
v_call: TRBV12-3/TRBV12-4; j_call: TRBJ1-1; cdr3_aa: CASSPRKGGTVEAFF
v_call: TRBV27; j_call: TRBJ1-1; cdr3_aa: CASSLAAKNTEAFF
v_call: TRBV2; j_call: TRBJ2-5; cdr3_aa: CASSFGPEQTQYF
v_call: TRBV2; j_call: TRBJ2-3; cdr3_aa: CASTDAFFTDTQYF
v_call: TRBV19; j_call: TRBJ1-1; cdr3_aa: CASSAGTGGLNTEAFF
v_call: TRBV30; j_call: TRBJ1-2; cdr3_aa: CAWSVQGHGYTF
v_call: TRBV5-1; j_call: TRBJ2-5; cdr3_aa: CASSLSGGLQETQYF
v_call: TRBV19; j_call: TRBJ2-3; cdr3_aa: CASFDPGLAIPTDTQYF
v_call: TRBV30; j_call: TRBJ2-7; cdr3_aa: CAWNPRDGTAYEQYF
v_call: TRBV29-1; j_call: TRBJ1-3; cdr3_aa: CSVERGGNTIYF
v_call: TRBV28; j_call: TRBJ2-1; cdr3_aa: CASSSGLAENNEQFF
v_call: TRBV18; j_call: TRBJ2-5; cdr3_aa: CASSGDSHNNQETQYF
v_call: TRBV7-8; j_call: TRBJ2-7; cdr3_aa: CASSLALAGVFYEQYF
v_call: TRBV20-1; j_call: TRBJ1-1; cdr3_aa: CSARTGNTEAFF
v_call: TRBV15; j_call: TRBJ1-1; cdr3_aa: CATSRGDRVVHTEAFF
v_call: TRBV9; j_call: TRBJ2-1; cdr3_aa: CASSAIGNEQFF
v_call: TRBV7-9; j_call: TRBJ2-4; cdr3_aa: CASSGQAAKNIQYF
v_call: TRBV20-1; j_call: TRBJ2-2; cdr3_aa: CSARYRDRGIAGELFF